The clone carrying this TCR beta chain was observed a single time. The CDR3 length is 13 residues. V was shortened by 8 bases and J by 0 bases, with 12 bases between the two germline ends. The germline CDR1 and CDR2 sequences are SQVTM and ANQGSEA. PCR used 60 Vbeta primers and 13 Jbeta primers. Profiling relied on immunoSEQ multiplex PCR, and the TCRdb table lists in-frame clones only, not all of them. The sample consists of approximately 80,000 clones, roughly 78% of them appearing once. This sample was taken from a study of cytomegalovirus exposure and HLA in healthy donors. The TCR sequence derives from a male donor in good health and CMV-seropositive. The sample taken for sequencing was PBMCs. The rearrangement links TRBV29-1 to TRBJ2-3; D is unclear. CDR3 sequence reads: CSQSRVSTDTQYF. CDR3 DNA: TGCAGCCAGTCCCGGGTTAGCACAGATACGCAGTATTTT.